This entry concerns a single T cell receptor beta chain. The target antigen is unknown. Healthy bone marrow donors supplied every sample. The CDR3 length is 16 residues. This specimen comes from a study of cytomegalovirus exposure and HLA in healthy donors. The study, taken as a whole, reports: In a later analysis, specific HLA alleles were associated with 15,000 or so TCR beta sequences at a 0.05 false discovery rate. The authors later found most CMV-associated TCR beta chains appeared HLA-restricted. It was assumed in the presence/absence analyses that sequencing depth was roughly uniform across donors.

PCR used 60 Vbeta primers and 13 Jbeta primers. Some clones are missing from TCRdb's copy, which holds only in-frame ones; the method was immunoSEQ multiplex PCR. The table shows roughly 100,000 clones, with more than 75% occurring only once. This receptor was identified in a woman in her thirties or forties in good health and CMV-seronegative. The chain combines TRBV21-1 with TRBJ2-1; no check of the table's D call, TRBD2, against the DNA was made. TRBV21-1 is a pseudogene. The sequenced material came from PBMCs. CDR3 nucleotides: TGTGCCAGCAGCAAATGGGCGGGAGGGCCTTCTCGGGAGCAGTTCTTC. Its protein is CASSKWAGGPSREQFF.